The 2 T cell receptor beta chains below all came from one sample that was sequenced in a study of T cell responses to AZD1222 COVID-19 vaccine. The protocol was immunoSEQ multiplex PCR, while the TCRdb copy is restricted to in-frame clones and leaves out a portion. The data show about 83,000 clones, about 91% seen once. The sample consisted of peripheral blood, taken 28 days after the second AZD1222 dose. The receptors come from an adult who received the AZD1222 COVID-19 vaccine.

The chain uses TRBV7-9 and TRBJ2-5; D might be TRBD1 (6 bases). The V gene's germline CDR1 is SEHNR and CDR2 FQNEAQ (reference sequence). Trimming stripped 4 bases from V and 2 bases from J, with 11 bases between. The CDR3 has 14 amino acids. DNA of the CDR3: TGTGCCAGCAGCTACCCAGACAGGCAAGAGACCCAGTACTTC. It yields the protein CASSYPDRQETQYF.

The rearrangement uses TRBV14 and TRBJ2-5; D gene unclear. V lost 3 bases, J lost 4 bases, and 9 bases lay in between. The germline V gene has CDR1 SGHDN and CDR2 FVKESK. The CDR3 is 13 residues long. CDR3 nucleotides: TGTGCCAGCAGCCAGGGCCTCCGAGAGACCCAGTACTTC. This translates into CASSQGLRETQYF. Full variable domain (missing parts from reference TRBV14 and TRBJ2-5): EAGVTQFPSHSVIEKGQTVTLRCDPISGHDNLYWYRRVMGKEIKFLLHFVKESKQDESGMPNNRFLAERTGGTYSTLKVQPAELEDSGVYFCASSQGLRETQYFGPGTRLLVL.